This T cell receptor beta chain was identified during a study of T cells in Graves' hyperthyroidism and ophthalmopathy. Study-level information: Peripheral blood specimens were obtained at initial diagnosis, prior to any treatment.

In its sample, this clonotype was seen many times. Its target is unknown. TCR beta CDR3 regions were amplified from RNA. First-round RT-PCR with HTBI primers amplified the TCR CDR3 region. Via MiXCR, TCRdb re-called the multiplex PCR reads, giving one row per CDR3 protein. The sample consists of about 590,000 distinct CDR3 sequences, more than 13% of them appearing once. Uncontrolled infections, other autoimmune diseases, pregnancy or lactation led to exclusion of patients. Study-level points and caveats: Most thyroid clonotypes that were expanded above 0.001 also turned up in blood. The model's output predicted ophthalmopathy at a median of around 7 months prior to onset.

The source is a woman aged 18-30 years with Graves' ophthalmopathy. The specimen sequenced was blood.

CDR3: CASSLTTSGRGEQYF. As DNA, the CDR3 is TGTGCCAGCAGCTTAACGACTAGCGGGAGAGGCGAGCAGTACTTC. The chain carries TRBV7-9 and TRBJ2-7; 12 positions match TRBD2. This CDR3 is 15 amino acids long. Germline CDR1 SEHNR, CDR2 FQNEAQ (reference sequence). J gave up 6 bases and V 2 bases, and 5 bases lay outside the gene matches.